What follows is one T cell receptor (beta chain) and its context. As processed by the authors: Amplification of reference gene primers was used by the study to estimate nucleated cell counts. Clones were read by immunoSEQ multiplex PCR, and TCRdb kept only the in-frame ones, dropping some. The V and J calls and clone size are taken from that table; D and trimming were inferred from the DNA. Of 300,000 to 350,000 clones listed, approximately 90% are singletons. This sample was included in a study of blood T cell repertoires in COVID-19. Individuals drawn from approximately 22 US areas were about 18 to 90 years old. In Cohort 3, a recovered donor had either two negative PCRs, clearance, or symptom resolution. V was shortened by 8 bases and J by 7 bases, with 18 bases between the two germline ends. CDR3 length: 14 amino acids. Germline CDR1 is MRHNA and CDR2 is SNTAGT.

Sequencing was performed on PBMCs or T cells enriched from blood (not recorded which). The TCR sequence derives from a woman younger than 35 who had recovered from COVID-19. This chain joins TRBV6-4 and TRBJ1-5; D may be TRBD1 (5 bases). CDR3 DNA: TGTGCCAGCTCCCCCGAGGACACCGGCCAGCCCCAGCATTTT. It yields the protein CASSPEDTGQPQHF.